This T cell receptor beta chain was sequenced during a study of blood T cell repertoires in COVID-19. Overall study context: Sources were T cells, B-cell-depleted T cells, or PBMCs; the material itself was cDNA or gDNA.

Cohorts were determined from participant-reported clinical history. Resolution of symptoms, clearance, or two negative PCRs was present in recovered Cohort 3 donors. This clone was seen a single time. Per the original data handling: Amplification of reference gene primers provided the estimated nucleated cell counts. TCRdb's table, derived via immunoSEQ multiplex PCR, lists solely in-frame clones and lacks some. V and J calls and clone size are those listed in that table; D and trimming were worked out from the DNA. The data contain fewer than 250,000 clones, about 85% of them seen just once; the ten biggest clones take up 9.5% to 14%. The sample taken for sequencing was PBMCs or T cells enriched from blood (not recorded which). The TCR was taken from a young man who had recovered from COVID-19.

DNA of the CDR3: TGTGCCAGCAGTTATAACAGGAACGGGGAGCTGTTTTTT. Translation: CASSYNRNGELFF. This sequence joins TRBV27 and TRBJ2-2; D may be TRBD1 (5 bases). The CDR3 totals 13 residues. CDR1 and CDR2 from the germline V gene are MNHEY and SMNVEV (reference sequence). V lost 4 bases, J lost 7 bases, and 10 bases lay in between.